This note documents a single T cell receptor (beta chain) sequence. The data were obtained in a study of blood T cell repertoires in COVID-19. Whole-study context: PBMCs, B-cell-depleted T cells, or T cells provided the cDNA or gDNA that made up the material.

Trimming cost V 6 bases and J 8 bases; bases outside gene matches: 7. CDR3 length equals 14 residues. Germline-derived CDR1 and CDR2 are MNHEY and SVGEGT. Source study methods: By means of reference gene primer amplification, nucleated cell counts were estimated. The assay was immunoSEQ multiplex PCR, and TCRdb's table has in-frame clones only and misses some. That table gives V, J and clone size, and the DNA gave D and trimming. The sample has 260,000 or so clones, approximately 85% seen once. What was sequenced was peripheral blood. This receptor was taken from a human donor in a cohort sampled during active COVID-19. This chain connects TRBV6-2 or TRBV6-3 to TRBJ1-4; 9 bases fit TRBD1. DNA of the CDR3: TGTGCCAGCAGCTGGGGACAGGGTGTGGAAAAACTGTTTTTT. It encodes CASSWGQGVEKLFF.